These 3 T cell receptor beta chains were sequenced from one sample in a study of T-cell memory formation after mild COVID-19. From the 5' RACE reads, TCRdb called clonotypes with MiXCR, one entry per CDR3 protein. This table has roughly 400,000 distinct CDR3 sequences, approximately 15% appearing once. The specimen sequenced was PBMCs or a T cell subset sorted from them (not recorded which). The receptors were gathered from a man in his late teens or twenties who had mild COVID-19 (a few samples of this study predate the infection). Cell type and time point are not known.

This clonotype was counted a single time. CDR3 sequence (DNA): TGTGCCACCAGCAGCAGGGGGGCCAACGTCCTGACTTTC. Translating it yields CATSSRGANVLTF. This rearrangement joins TRBV15 to TRBJ2-6; no reliable D call. CDR1 and CDR2 from the germline V gene are LNHNV and YYDKDF (reference sequence). This CDR3 comprises 13 residues. The V end lost 3 bases, the J end lost 4 bases, and 4 bases lay between the germline ends.

The V and J genes are TRBV11-2 and TRBJ2-5, with D tentatively TRBD2 (6 bases). The CDR3 consists of 17 residues. The germline V and J ends were trimmed by 7 bases and 5 bases, with 26 bases remaining between them. Germline CDR1 SGHAT, CDR2 FQNNGV. CDR3: CASTLAHGQEGRETQYF. CDR3 nucleotide sequence: TGTGCCAGCACCCTAGCCCACGGGCAGGAGGGGAGGGAGACCCAGTACTTC.

This clonotype came up a few times. V and J are TRBV20-1 and TRBJ1-6; TRBD1 might be the D (6 bases). Looked up from germline, CDR1 is DFQATT and CDR2 is SNEGSKA (reference sequence). V was cut by 1 base and J by 4 bases, with 14 bases left in between. The CDR3 loop spans 16 amino acids. The CDR3 is CSARVAGGEYNSPLHF. The CDR3 DNA reads as TGCAGTGCTAGAGTTGCGGGGGGCGAATATAATTCACCCCTCCACTTT.